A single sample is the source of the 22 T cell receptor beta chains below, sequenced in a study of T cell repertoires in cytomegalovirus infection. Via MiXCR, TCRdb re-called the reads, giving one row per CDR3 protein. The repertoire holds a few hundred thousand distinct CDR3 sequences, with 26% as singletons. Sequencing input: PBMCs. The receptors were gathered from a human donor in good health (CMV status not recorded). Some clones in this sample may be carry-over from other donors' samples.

This chain's CDR3 is CASRTSGTNYGYTF. The CDR3 DNA sequence: TGTGCCAGTAGGACGAGCGGAACTAACTATGGCTACACCTTC. The chain combines TRBV6-2 or TRBV6-3 with TRBJ1-2; D remains unclear. This CDR3 has 14 amino acids. Germline assignment: CDR1 MNHEY and CDR2 SVGEGT. V was pared by 9 bases and J by 0 bases, with 14 bases between.

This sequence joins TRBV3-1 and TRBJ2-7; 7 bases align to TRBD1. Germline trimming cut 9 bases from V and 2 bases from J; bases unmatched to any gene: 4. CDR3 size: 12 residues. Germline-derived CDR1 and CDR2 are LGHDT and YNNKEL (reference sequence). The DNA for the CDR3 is TGTGCCAGTGGGACAGCCACCTACGAGCAGTACTTC. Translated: CASGTATYEQYF.

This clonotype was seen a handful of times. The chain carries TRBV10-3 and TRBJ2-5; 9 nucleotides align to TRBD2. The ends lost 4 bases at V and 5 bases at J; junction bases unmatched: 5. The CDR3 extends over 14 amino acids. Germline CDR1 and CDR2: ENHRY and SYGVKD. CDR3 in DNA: TGTGCCATCAGTGGGGTTAGCGGGAGTGAGACCCAGTACTTC. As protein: CAISGVSGSETQYF.

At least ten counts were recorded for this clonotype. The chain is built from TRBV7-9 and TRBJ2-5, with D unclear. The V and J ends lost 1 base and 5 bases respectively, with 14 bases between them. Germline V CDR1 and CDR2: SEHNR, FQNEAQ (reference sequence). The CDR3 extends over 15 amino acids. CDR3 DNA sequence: TGTGCCAGCAGCTTAGAACCAGGAGTAATCGAGACCCAGTACTTC. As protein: CASSLEPGVIETQYF.

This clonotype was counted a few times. DNA of the CDR3: TGTGCCAGCAGGGGGGCCACGAATACGCAGTATTTT. It encodes CASRGATNTQYF. This chain uses TRBV28 with TRBJ2-3; maybe TRBD1 (6 bases). V dropped 6 bases and J dropped 7 bases, with 11 bases sitting between them. Germline values: CDR1 MDHEN, CDR2 SYDVKM. CDR3 size: 12 residues.

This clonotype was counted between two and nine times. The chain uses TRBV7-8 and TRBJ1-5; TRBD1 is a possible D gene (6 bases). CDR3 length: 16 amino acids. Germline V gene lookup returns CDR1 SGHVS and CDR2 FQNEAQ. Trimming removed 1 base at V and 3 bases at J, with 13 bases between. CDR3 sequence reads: CASSLVPGGINQPQHF. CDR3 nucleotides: TGTGCCAGCAGCTTAGTACCGGGGGGCATCAATCAGCCCCAGCATTTT.

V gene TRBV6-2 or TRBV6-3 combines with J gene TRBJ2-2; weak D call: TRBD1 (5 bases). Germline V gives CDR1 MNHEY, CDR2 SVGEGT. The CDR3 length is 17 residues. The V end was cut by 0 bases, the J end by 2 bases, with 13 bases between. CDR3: CASSYSPRQLNTGELFF. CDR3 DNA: TGTGCCAGCAGTTACTCGCCTCGACAGCTAAACACCGGGGAGCTGTTTTTT.

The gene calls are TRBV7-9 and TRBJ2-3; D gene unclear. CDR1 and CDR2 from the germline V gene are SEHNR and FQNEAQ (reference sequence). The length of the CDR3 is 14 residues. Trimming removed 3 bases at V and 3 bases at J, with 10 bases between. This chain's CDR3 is CASSFGATTDTQYF. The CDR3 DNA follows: TGTGCCAGCAGCTTCGGAGCGACGACAGATACGCAGTATTTT.

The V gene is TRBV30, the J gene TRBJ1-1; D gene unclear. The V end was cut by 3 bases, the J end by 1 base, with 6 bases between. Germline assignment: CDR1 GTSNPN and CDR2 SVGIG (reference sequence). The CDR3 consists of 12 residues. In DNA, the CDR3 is TGTGCCTGGAGGTACACGAACACTGAAGCTTTCTTT. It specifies CAWRYTNTEAFF.

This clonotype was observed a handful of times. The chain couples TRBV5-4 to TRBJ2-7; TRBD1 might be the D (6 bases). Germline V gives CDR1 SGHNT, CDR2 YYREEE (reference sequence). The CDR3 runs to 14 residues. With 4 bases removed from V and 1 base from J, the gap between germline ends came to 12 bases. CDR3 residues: CASSRAGESYEQYF. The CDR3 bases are TGTGCCAGCAGCCGGGCAGGGGAGTCCTACGAGCAGTACTTC.

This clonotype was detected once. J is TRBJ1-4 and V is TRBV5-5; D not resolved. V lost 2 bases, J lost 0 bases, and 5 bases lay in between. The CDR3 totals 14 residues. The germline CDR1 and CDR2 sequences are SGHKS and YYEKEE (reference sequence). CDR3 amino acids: CASSFLTTNEKLFF. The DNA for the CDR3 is TGTGCCAGCAGCTTTCTCACAACTAATGAAAAACTGTTTTTT.

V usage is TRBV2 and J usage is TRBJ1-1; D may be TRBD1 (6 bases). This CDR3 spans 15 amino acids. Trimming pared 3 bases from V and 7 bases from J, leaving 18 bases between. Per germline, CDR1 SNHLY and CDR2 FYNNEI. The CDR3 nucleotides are TGTGCCAGCAGTGATGGCAGGGGTGGAGTAGGTGAAGCTTTCTTT. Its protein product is CASSDGRGGVGEAFF.

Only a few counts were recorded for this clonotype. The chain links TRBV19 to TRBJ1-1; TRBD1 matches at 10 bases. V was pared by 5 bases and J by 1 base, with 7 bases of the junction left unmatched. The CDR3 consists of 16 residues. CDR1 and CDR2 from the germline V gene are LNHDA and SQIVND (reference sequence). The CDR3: CASSALDRGKNTEAFF. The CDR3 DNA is TGTGCCAGTAGTGCGTTGGACAGGGGGAAGAACACTGAAGCTTTCTTT.

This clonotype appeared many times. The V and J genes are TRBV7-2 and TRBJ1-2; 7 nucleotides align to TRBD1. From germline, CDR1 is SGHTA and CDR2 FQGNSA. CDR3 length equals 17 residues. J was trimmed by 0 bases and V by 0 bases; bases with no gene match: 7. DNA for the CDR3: TGTGCCAGCAGCTTAGCCCAAGCAGGGGGACCTAACTATGGCTACACCTTC. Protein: CASSLAQAGGPNYGYTF.

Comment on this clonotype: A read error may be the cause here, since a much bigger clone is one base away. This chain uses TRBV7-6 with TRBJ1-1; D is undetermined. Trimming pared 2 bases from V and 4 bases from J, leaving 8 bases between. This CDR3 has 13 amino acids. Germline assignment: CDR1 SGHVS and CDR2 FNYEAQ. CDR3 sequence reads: CASSLKGSTEAFF. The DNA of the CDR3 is TGTGCCAGCAGCTTAAAAGGGAGCACTGAAGCTTTCTTT. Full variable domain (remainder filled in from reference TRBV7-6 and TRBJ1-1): GAGVSQSPRYKVTKRGQDVALRCDPISGHVSLYWYRQALGQGPEFLTYFNYEAQQDKSGLPNDRFSAERPEGSISTLTIQRTEQRDSAMYRCASSLKGSTEAFFGQGTRLTVV.

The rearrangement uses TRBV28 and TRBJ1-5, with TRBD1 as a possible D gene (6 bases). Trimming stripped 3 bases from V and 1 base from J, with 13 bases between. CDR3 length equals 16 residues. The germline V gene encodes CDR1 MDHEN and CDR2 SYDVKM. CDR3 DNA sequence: TGTGCCAGCAGTTTGTCGGGGGCAGGGAGCAATCAGCCCCAGCATTTT. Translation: CASSLSGAGSNQPQHF.

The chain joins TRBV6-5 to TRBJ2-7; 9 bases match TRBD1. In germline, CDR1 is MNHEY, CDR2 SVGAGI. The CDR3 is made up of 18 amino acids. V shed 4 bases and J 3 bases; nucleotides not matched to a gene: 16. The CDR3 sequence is CASSLIPPRDRDLYEQYF. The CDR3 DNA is TGTGCCAGCAGTTTGATACCCCCCCGGGACAGGGACCTCTACGAGCAGTACTTC.

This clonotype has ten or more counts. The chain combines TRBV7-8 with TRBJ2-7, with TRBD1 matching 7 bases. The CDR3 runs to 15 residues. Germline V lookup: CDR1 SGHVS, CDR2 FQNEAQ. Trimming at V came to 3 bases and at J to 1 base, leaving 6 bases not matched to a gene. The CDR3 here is CASSFIPGQSYEQYV. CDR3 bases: TGTGCCAGCAGCTTTATACCGGGACAGTCCTACGAGCAGTACGTC.

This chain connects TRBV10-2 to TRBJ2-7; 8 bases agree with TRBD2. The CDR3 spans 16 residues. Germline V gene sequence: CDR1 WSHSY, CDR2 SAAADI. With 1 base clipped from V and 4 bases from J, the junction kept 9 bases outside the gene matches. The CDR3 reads CASSEWGLDRGYEQYV. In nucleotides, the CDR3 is TGCGCCAGCAGTGAGTGGGGACTAGATCGTGGTTACGAGCAGTACGTC.

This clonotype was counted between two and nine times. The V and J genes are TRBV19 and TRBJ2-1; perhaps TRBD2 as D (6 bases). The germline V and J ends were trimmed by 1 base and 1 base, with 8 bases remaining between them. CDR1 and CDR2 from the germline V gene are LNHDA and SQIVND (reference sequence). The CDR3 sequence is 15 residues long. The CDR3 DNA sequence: TGTGCCAGTAGTATAGGCGGGACTTCCTACAATGAGCAGTTCTTC. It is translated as CASSIGGTSYNEQFF.

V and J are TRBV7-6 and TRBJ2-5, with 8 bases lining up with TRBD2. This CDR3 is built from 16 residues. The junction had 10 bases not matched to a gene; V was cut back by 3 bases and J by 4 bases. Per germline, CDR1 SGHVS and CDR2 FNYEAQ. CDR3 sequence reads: CASSLGPGLVGETQYF. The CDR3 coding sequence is TGTGCCAGCAGCTTGGGTCCGGGACTAGTTGGAGAGACCCAGTACTTC.

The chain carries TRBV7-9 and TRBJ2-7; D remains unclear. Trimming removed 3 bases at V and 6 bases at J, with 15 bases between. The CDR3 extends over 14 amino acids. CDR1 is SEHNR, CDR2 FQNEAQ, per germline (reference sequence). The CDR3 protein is CASSFSWKLGEQYF. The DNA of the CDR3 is TGTGCCAGCAGCTTCTCATGGAAACTGGGCGAGCAGTACTTC.